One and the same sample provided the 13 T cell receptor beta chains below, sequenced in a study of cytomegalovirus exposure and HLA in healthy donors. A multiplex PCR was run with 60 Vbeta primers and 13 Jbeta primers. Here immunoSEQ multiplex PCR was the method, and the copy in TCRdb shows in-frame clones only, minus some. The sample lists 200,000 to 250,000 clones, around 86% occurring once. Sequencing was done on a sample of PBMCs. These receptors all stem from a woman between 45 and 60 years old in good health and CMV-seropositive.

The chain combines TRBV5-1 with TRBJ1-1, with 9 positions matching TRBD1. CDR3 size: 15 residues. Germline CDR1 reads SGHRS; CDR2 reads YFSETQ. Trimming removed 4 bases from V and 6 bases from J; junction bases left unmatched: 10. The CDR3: CASSTGQGGWAEAFF. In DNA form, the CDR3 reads TGCGCCAGCAGCACGGGACAGGGAGGATGGGCTGAAGCTTTCTTT.

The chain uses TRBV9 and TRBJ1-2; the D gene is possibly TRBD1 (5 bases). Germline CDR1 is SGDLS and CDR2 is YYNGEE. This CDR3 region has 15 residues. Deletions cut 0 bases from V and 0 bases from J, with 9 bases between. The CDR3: CASSVDGGANYGYTF. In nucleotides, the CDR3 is TGTGCCAGCAGCGTAGACGGGGGAGCTAACTATGGCTACACCTTC.

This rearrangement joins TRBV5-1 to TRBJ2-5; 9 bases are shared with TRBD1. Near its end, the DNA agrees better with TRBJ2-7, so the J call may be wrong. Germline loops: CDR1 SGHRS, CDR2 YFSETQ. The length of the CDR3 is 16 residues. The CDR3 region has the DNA TGCGCCAGCAGCTTGCACGGGGACAGGGTGATAAGCGAGCAGTACTTC. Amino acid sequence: CASSLHGDRVISEQYF.

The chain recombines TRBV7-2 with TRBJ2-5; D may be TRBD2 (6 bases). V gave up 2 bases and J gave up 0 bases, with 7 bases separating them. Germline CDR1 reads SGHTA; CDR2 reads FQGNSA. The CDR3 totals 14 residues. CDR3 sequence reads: CASSLRDYQETQYF. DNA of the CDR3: TGTGCCAGCAGCTTACGGGACTACCAAGAGACCCAGTACTTC.

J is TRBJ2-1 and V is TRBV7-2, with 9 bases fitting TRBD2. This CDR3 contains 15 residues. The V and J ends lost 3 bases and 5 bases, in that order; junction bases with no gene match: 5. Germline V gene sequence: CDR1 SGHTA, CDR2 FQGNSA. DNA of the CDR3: TGTGCCAGCAGCTTTAGCGGGGGCATCGACAATGAGCAGTTCTTC. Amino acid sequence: CASSFSGGIDNEQFF.

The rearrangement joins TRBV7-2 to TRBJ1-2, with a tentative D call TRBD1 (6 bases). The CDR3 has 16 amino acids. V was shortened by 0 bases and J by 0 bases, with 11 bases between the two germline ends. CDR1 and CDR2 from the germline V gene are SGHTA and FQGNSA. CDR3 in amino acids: CASSLAVQGANYGYTF. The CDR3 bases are TGTGCCAGCAGCTTAGCGGTACAGGGAGCTAACTATGGCTACACCTTC.

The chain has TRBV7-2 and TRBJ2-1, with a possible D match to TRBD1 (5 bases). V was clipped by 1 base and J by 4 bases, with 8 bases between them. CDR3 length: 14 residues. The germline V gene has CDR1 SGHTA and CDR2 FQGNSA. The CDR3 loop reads CASSLDQGYNEQFF. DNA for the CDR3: TGTGCCAGCAGCTTAGACCAGGGTTACAATGAGCAGTTCTTC.

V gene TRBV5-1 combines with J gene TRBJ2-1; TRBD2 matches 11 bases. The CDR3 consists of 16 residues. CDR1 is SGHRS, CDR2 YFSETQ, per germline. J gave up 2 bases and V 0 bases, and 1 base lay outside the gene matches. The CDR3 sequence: CASSLDSGGAYNEQFF. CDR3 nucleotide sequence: TGCGCCAGCAGCTTGGATAGCGGGGGGGCCTACAATGAGCAGTTCTTC.

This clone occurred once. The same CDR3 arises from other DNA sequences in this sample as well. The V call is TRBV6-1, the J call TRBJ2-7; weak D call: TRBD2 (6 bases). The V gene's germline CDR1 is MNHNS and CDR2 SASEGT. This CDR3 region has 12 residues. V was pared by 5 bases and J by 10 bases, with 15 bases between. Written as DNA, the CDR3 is TGTGCCAGCAGTCCCTGGGGGGTCGAACAGTACTTC. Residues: CASSPWGVEQYF.

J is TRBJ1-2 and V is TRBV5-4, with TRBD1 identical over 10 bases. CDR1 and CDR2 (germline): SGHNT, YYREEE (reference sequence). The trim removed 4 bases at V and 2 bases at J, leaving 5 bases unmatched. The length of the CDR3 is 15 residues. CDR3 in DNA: TGTGCCAGCAGCATAGGACAGGGGGGGAACTATGGCTACACCTTC. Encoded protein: CASSIGQGGNYGYTF.

CDR3 residues: CAWSVQRDNQPQHF. CDR3 DNA: TGTGCCTGGAGTGTGCAGAGGGACAATCAGCCCCAGCATTTT. The chain links TRBV30 to TRBJ1-5; D unclear. Trimming shortened V by 0 bases and J by 3 bases, and 9 bases separated the two germline ends. The CDR3 covers 14 residues. In germline, CDR1 is GTSNPN, CDR2 SVGIG (reference sequence). The variable domain in full, with the rest retrieved from reference TRBV30 and TRBJ1-5, is SQTIHQWPATLVQPVGSPLSLECTVEGTSNPNLYWYRQAAGRGLQLLFYSVGIGQISSEVPQNLSASRPQDRQFILSSKKLLLSDSGFYLCAWSVQRDNQPQHFGDGTRLSIL.

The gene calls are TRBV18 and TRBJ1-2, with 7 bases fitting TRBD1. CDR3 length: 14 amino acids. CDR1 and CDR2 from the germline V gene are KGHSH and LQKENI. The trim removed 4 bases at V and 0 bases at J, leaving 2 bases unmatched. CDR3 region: CASSRQGPNYGYTF. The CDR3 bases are TGTGCCAGCTCACGACAGGGCCCTAACTATGGCTACACCTTC.

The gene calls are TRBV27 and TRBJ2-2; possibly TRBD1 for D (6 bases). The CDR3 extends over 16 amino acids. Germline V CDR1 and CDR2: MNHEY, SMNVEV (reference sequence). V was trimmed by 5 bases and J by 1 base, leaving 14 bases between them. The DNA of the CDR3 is TGTGCCAGCAGTATTACAGGGAGAATGAACACCGGGGAGCTGTTTTTT. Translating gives CASSITGRMNTGELFF.